This T cell receptor (beta chain) was sequenced during a study of T cells in Graves' hyperthyroidism and ophthalmopathy. This clonotype occurred many times. Amplified regions were TCR beta CDR3 sequences from RNA transcripts. First-round RT-PCR of the TCR CDR3 relied on the HTBI primer set. MiXCR, run by TCRdb on the multiplex PCR reads, gives a single entry per CDR3 protein. The sample contains about 560,000 distinct CDR3 sequences, roughly a sixth of which appear only once. V was cut by 5 bases and J by 2 bases, with 21 bases left in between. CDR1 MNHNS and CDR2 SASEGT come from the germline V gene. The CDR3 is made up of 17 amino acids. Not enrolled were patients with uncontrolled infection, other autoimmune disease, pregnancy or lactation.

Material: blood. The sequence was obtained from a woman aged 18-29 years with Graves' hyperthyroidism. The chain couples TRBV6-1 to TRBJ1-2; D remains unclear. In DNA form, the CDR3 reads TGTGCCAGCAGTTATCGGTTCCGCCTGTCCCTCAACTATGGCTACACCTTC. Translating it yields CASSYRFRLSLNYGYTF.